These 9 T cell receptor beta chains were all obtained from the same sample, sequenced in a study of blood T cell repertoires in COVID-19 (dated by TCRdb to about 2020). The library relied on the immunoSEQ multiplex PCR assay. TCRdb obtained this table from immuneACCESS and retained in-frame rearrangements with V and J assigned. These tables miss some clones; where compared with another copy, unresolved V genes account for less than half of the shortfall, and the remainder is unexplained. This sample gives over 50,000 clones in total; roughly 90% of them show up just once. The ten largest clones represent roughly an eighth of the sample. Sequenced input: peripheral blood. The source is a human donor with active COVID-19. The donor label of this sample is uncertain.

The chain employs TRBV7-9 and TRBJ1-3; D perhaps matches TRBD1 (6 bases). Looked up from germline, CDR1 is SEHNR and CDR2 is FQNEAQ (reference sequence). This CDR3 is 14 amino acids long. Trimming removed 6 bases at V and 4 bases at J, with 13 bases between. In nucleotides, the CDR3 is TGTGCCAGCAGTCCCGGGACAACCGGAAACACCATATATTTT. Amino acids: CASSPGTTGNTIYF.

The V and J genes are TRBV27 and TRBJ2-5, with a possible D match to TRBD1 (5 bases). V lost 5 bases and J lost 1, with 17 bases in between. Germline V gene sequence: CDR1 MNHEY, CDR2 SMNVEV (reference sequence). The CDR3 covers 16 residues. CDR3 protein: CASSPSLGHLQETQYF. DNA for the CDR3: TGTGCCAGCAGTCCGAGTCTTGGACATCTCCAAGAGACCCAGTACTTC.

The chain recombines TRBV27 with TRBJ2-5; perhaps TRBD2 as D (7 bases). This CDR3 spans 14 amino acids. The ends were cut back, 5 bases at V and 5 bases at J, with 15 bases in the middle. Per the germline V gene, CDR1 is MNHEY and CDR2 is SMNVEV (reference sequence). CDR3: CASSLRTAGETQYF. The CDR3, as DNA: TGTGCCAGCAGTCTAAGGACAGCGGGGGAGACCCAGTACTTC.

This clone was detected only a few times. The V and J genes are TRBV5-1 and TRBJ2-2, with a weak D call TRBD1 (6 bases). CDR1 and CDR2 from the germline V gene are SGHRS and YFSETQ. This CDR3 spans 15 amino acids. Trimming left V 0 bases short and J 3 bases short, with 9 bases between. The CDR3 reads CASSLVGGDTGELFF. The CDR3 coding sequence is TGCGCCAGCAGCTTGGTAGGGGGAGACACCGGGGAGCTGTTTTTT.

The CDR3 DNA reads as TGTGCCAGCAGCCCCGGGGGGGCCGGAAACACCATATATTTT. As protein: CASSPGGAGNTIYF. This rearrangement joins TRBV7-2 to TRBJ1-3; D perhaps matches TRBD1 (6 bases). The CDR3 totals 14 residues. In germline, CDR1 is SGHTA, CDR2 FQGNSA. Deletions cut 5 bases from V and 4 bases from J, with 12 bases between.

The rearrangement joins TRBV5-1 to TRBJ2-3, with 10 bases identical to TRBD2. V gave up 4 bases and J gave up 0 bases; unmatched junction bases: 8. This CDR3 comprises 17 residues. Germline CDR1 SGHRS, CDR2 YFSETQ. The CDR3 DNA sequence: TGCGCCAGCAGCGGAAGGACTAGCGGTCCTAGCACAGATACGCAGTATTTT. Amino acid sequence: CASSGRTSGPSTDTQYF.

In its sample, this clone was seen once. CDR3 sequence reads: CASSQGLGYTF. The CDR3 nucleotides read TGTGCCAGCAGTCAGGGGTTAGGCTACACCTTC. V usage is TRBV28 and J usage is TRBJ1-2; maybe TRBD1 (6 bases). V was cut by 5 bases and J by 8 bases, with 9 bases left in between. Germline CDR1 reads MDHEN; CDR2 reads SYDVKM. This CDR3 comprises 11 residues.

Worth noting for this clone: The junction departs from the called germline gene at one end, perhaps through a read error. The rearrangement joins TRBV11-2 to TRBJ2-1; D is possibly TRBD2 (7 bases). CDR1 is SGHAT, CDR2 FQNNGV, per germline. The CDR3 extends over 13 amino acids. The CDR3 reads CASRGGNYNEQFF. CDR3 nucleotides: TGTGCGAGCAGGGGAGGGAACTACAATGAGCAGTTCTTC. Together with reference TRBV11-2 and TRBJ2-1, the CDR3 gives the full variable domain: EAGVAQSPRYKIIEKRQSVAFWCNPISGHATLYWYQQILGQGPKLLIQFQNNGVVDDSQLPKDRFSAERLKGVDSTLKIQPAKLEDSAVYLCASRGGNYNEQFFGPGTRLTVL.

V usage is TRBV28 and J usage is TRBJ2-2, with 8 nucleotides matching TRBD1. The CDR3 consists of 16 residues. The germline V gene has CDR1 MDHEN and CDR2 SYDVKM. With 6 bases clipped from V and 5 bases from J, the junction kept 11 bases outside the gene matches. CDR3 coding DNA: TGTGCCAGCAGCCAGACAGGGGCCGGAAAAACCGGGGAGCTGTTTTTT. As protein: CASSQTGAGKTGELFF. Complete variable domain (other parts from reference TRBV28 and TRBJ2-2): DVKVTQSSRYLVKRTGEKVFLECVQDMDHENMFWYRQDPGLGLRLIYFSYDVKMKEKGDIPEGYSVSREKKERFSLILESASTNQTSMYLCASSQTGAGKTGELFFGEGSRLTVL.